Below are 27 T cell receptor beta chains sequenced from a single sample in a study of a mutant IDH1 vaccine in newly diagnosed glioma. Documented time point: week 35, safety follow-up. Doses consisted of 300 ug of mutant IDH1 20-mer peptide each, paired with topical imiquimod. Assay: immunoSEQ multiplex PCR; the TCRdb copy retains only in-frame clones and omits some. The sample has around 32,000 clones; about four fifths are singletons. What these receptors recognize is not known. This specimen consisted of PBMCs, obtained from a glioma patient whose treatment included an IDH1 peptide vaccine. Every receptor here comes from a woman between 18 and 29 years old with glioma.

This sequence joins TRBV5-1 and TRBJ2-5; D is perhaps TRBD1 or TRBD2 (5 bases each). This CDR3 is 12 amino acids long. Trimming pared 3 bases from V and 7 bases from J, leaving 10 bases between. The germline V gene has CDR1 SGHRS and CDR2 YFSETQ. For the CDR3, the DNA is TGCGCCAGCAGCTATACTAGGGGGACCCAGTACTTC. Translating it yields CASSYTRGTQYF.

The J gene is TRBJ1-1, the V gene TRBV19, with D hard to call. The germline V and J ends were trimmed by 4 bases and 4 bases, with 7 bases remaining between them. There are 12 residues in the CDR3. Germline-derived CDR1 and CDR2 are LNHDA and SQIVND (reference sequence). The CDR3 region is CASSTAGTEAFF. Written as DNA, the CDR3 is TGTGCCAGTAGTACAGCCGGCACTGAAGCTTTCTTT.

In DNA, the CDR3 is TGTGCCAGCTCTGACCGAGGGACGGTCACGAACACCGGGGAGCTGTTTTTT. It yields the protein CASSDRGTVTNTGELFF. The chain combines TRBV18 with TRBJ2-2; D tentatively reads TRBD1 or TRBD2 (5 bases each). CDR3 length: 17 residues. Germline CDR1 is KGHSH and CDR2 is LQKENI. The V gene lost 6 bases and the J gene lost 0 bases, with 17 bases spanning the gap. The variable domain in full, completed from reference TRBV18 and TRBJ2-2, reads NAGVMQNPRHLVRRRGQEARLRCSPMKGHSHVYWYRQLPEEGLKFMVYLQKENIIDESGMPKERFSAEFPKEGPSILRIQQVVRGDSAAYFCASSDRGTVTNTGELFFGEGSRLTVL.

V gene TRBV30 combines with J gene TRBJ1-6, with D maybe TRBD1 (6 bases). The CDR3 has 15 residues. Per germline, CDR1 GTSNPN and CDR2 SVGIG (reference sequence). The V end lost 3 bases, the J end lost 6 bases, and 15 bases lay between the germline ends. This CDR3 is CAWRPGGRPNSPLHF. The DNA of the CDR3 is TGTGCCTGGAGACCCGGGGGCAGGCCTAATTCACCCCTCCACTTT.

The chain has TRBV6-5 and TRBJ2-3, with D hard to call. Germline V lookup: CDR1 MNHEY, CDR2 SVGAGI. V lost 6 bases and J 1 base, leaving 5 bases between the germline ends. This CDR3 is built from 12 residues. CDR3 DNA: TGTGCCAGCAGGTCACGCACAGATACGCAGTATTTT. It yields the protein CASRSRTDTQYF.

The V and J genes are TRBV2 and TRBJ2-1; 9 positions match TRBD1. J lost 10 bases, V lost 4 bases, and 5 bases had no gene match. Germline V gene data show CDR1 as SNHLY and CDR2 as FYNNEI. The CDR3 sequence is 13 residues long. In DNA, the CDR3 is TGTGCCAGCAGTGTTGACAGGGGGGGCGAGCAGTTCTTC. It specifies CASSVDRGGEQFF.

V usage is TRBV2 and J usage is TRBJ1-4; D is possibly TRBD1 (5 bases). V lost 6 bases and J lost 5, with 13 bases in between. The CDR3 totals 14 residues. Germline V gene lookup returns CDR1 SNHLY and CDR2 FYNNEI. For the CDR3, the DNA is TGTGCCAGCAGAGGGGTCAATTTAAATGAAAAACTGTTTTTT. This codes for CASRGVNLNEKLFF.

This CDR3 is CASTGQGLRAFF. Written as DNA, the CDR3 is TGTGCCAGCACCGGACAGGGTTTAAGGGCTTTCTTT. This chain links TRBV6-5 with TRBJ1-1; 8 bases map to TRBD1. CDR1 and CDR2 from the germline V gene are MNHEY and SVGAGI. The junction had 9 bases not matched to a gene; V was cut back by 7 bases and J by 11 bases. CDR3 length: 12 amino acids.

The CDR3 region has the DNA TGCAGCGTTGAAGGGTCTAGCTCTGGAAACACCATATATTTT. It codes for CSVEGSSSGNTIYF. V gene TRBV29-1 combines with J gene TRBJ1-3; D gene uncertain. Trimming took 1 base from V and 0 from J, leaving 7 bases between them. CDR1 is SQVTM, CDR2 ANQGSEA, per germline. The CDR3 spans 14 residues.

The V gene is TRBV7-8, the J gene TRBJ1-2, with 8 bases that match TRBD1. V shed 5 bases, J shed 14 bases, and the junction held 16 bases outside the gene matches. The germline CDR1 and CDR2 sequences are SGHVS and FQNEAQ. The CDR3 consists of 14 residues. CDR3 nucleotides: TGTGCCAGCAGCGACCTGGGCAGGGGGCCCGGTAATACCTTC. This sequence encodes CASSDLGRGPGNTF.

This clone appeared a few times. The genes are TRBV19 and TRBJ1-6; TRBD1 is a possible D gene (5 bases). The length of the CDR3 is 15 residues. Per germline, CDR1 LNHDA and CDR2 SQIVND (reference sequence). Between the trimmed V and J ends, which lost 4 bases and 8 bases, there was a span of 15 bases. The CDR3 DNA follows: TGTGCCAGTAGTAACGGGGGAACCCTTTATTCACCCCTCCACTTT. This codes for CASSNGGTLYSPLHF.

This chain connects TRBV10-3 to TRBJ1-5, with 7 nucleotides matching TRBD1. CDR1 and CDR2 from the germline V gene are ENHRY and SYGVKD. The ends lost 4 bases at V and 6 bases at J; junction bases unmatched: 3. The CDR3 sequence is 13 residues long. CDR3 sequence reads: CAISVDRAQPQHF. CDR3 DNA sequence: TGTGCCATCAGTGTAGACAGGGCTCAGCCCCAGCATTTT.

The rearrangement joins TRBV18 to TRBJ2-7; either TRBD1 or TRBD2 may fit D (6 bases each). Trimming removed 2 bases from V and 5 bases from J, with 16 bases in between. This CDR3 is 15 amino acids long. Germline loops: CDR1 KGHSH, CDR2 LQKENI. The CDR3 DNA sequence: TGTGCCAGCTCACCATATATTCCGGGGGCAAACGAGCAGTACTTC. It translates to CASSPYIPGANEQYF.

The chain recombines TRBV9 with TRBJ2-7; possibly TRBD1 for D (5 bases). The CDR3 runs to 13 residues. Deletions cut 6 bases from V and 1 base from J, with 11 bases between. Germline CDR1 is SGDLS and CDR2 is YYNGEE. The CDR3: CASKPRQSYEQYF. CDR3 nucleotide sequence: TGTGCCAGCAAGCCCCGACAGTCCTACGAGCAGTACTTC.

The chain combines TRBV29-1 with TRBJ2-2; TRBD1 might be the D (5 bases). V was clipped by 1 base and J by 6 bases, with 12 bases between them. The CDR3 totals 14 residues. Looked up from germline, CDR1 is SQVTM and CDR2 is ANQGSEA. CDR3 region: CSVEGGGGAGELFF. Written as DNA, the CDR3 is TGCAGCGTTGAAGGGGGCGGTGGGGCCGGGGAGCTGTTTTTT.

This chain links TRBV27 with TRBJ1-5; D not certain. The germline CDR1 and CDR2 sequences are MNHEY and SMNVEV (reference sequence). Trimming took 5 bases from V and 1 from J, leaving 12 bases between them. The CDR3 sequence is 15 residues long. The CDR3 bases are TGTGCCAGCAGTGATATGACGATCAGCAATCAGCCCCAGCATTTT. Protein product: CASSDMTISNQPQHF.

The CDR3 region is CASSLEGTASYNEQFF. The DNA of the CDR3 is TGTGCCAGCAGCTTAGAAGGGACAGCATCCTACAATGAGCAGTTCTTC. J is TRBJ2-1 and V is TRBV11-3, with 7 bases aligning to TRBD1. From germline, CDR1 is SGHNT and CDR2 YENEEA. The junction had 3 bases not matched to a gene; V was cut back by 0 bases and J by 1 base. This CDR3 comprises 16 residues.

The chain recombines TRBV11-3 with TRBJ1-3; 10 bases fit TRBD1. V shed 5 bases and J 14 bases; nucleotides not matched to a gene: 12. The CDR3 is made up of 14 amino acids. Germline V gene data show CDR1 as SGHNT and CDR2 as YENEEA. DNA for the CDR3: TGTGCCAGCAGCCCAAGACAGGGGGCCAACGACGTATATTTT. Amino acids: CASSPRQGANDVYF.

CDR3 amino acids: CASNRLVAVNEQFF. CDR3 in DNA: TGTGCCAGCAACCGACTAGTTGCTGTCAATGAGCAGTTCTTC. The chain recombines TRBV2 with TRBJ2-1, with a tentative D call TRBD2 (6 bases). The germline CDR1 and CDR2 sequences are SNHLY and FYNNEI. The CDR3 has 14 residues. Trimming pared 7 bases from V and 6 bases from J, leaving 16 bases between.

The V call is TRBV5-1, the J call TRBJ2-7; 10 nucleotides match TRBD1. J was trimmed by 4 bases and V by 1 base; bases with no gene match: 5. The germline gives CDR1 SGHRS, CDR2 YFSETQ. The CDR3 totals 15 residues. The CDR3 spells CASSLSGTGVYEQYF. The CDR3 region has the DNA TGCGCCAGCAGCTTGAGCGGGACAGGGGTATACGAGCAGTACTTC.

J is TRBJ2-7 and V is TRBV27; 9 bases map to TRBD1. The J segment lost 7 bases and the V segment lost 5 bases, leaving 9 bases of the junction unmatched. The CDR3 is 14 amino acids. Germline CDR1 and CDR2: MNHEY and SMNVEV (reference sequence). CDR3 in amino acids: CASSPGTGLLEQYF. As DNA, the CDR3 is TGTGCCAGCAGTCCCGGGACAGGGCTATTGGAGCAGTACTTC.

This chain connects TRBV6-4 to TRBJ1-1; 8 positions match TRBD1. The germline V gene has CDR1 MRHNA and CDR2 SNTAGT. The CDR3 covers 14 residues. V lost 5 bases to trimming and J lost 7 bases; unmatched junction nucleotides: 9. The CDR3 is CASSSQGAPGEAFF. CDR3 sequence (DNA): TGTGCCAGCAGTTCTCAGGGGGCGCCAGGTGAAGCTTTCTTT.

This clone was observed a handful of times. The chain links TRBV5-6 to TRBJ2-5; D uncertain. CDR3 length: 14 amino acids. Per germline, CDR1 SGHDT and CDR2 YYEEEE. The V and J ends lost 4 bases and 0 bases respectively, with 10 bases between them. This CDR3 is CASSAISYQETQYF. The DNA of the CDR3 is TGTGCCAGCAGCGCCATATCCTACCAAGAGACCCAGTACTTC. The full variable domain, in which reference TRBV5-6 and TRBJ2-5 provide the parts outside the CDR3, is DAGVTQSPTHLIKTRGQQVTLRCSPKSGHDTVSWYQQALGQGPQFIFQYYEEEERQRGNFPDRFSGHQFPNYSSELNVNALLLGDSALYLCASSAISYQETQYFGPGTRLLVL.

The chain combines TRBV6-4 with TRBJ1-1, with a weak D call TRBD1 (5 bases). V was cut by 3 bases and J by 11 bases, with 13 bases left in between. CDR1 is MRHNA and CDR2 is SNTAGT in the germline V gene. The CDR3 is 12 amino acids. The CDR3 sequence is CASSDDSWRAFF. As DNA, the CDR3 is TGTGCCAGCAGTGATGACAGTTGGAGGGCTTTCTTT.

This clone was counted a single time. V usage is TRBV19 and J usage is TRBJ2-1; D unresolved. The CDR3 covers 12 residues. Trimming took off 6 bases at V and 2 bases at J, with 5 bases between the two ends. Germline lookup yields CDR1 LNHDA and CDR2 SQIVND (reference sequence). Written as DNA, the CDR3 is TGTGCCAGTAGCATTCCCTACAATGAGCAGTTCTTC. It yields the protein CASSIPYNEQFF.

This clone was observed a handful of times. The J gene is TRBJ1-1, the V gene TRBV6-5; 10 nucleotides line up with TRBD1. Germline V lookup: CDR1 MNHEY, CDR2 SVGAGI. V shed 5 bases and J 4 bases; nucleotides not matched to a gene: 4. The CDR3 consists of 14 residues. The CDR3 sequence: CASSEGQGSTEAFF. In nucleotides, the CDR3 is TGTGCCAGCAGTGAGGGACAGGGGAGCACTGAAGCTTTCTTT.

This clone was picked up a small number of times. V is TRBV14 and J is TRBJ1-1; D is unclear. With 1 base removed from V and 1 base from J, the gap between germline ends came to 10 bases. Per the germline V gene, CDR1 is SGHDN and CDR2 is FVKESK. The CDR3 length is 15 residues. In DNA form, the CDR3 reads TGTGCCAGCAGCCAAGCCTGGGGTGGGAACACTGAAGCTTTCTTT. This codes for CASSQAWGGNTEAFF.